The clone carrying this T cell receptor (beta chain) was recorded once. Its specificity is not known. These data originate in a study of T cell responses to AZD1222 COVID-19 vaccine. Overall study findings and caveats: None of the repertoires were sampled until the peak T cell response had passed.

Method: immunoSEQ multiplex PCR; TCRdb's copy keeps in-frame clones and lacks some. Among about 110,000 clones listed, 88% were seen once. The ends were cut back, 5 bases at V and 2 bases at J, with 15 bases in the middle. This CDR3 is 15 amino acids long. CDR1 is MNHEY and CDR2 is SVGAGI in the germline V gene. The sample here was peripheral blood, taken on day 0 of MenACWY control vaccination. The receptor was derived from an adult in good health. The rearrangement joins TRBV6-5 to TRBJ2-5; D not resolved. The CDR3 sequence is CASSPFTSRQETQYF. The CDR3 coding sequence is TGTGCCAGCAGTCCCTTTACGTCCCGGCAAGAGACCCAGTACTTC.